The clone carrying this T cell receptor delta chain is labeled as medium-sized. It differs at one base from a far larger clone, so likely a read error. At the DNA level, this CDR3 is encoded by other sequences in the same sample as well. The data stem from a study of gamma-delta T cells after stem cell transplantation. TCRdb re-processed the RT-PCR reads using CATT. Of under 850 delta-chain clones listed, roughly 1.1% are singletons. The germline gives CDR1 GEAIGNYY, CDR2 EKD. The CDR3 has 19 amino acids. The chain carries TRDV2 and TRDJ1, with 9 bases identical to TRDD3. The source material was gamma-delta T cells. This receptor was identified in a human donor. It is not recorded whose cells these are; they may come from a transplant donor. CDR3 sequence (DNA): TGTGCCTGCGACACCGTTAGCCTGGGGGATCGGGAGGACACCGATAAACTCATCTTT. It yields the protein CACDTVSLGDREDTDKLIF.